Included here is one T cell receptor (beta chain) sequence, with context. Its specificity is unknown. This record belongs to a study of T cells in localized non-small cell lung cancer. Only in-frame clones appear in the TCRdb table, and some are missing; sequencing was by immunoSEQ multiplex PCR. Among 40,000 or so clones listed, approximately 84% were seen once. The CDR3 runs 14 residues. Germline values: CDR1 LNHDA, CDR2 SQIVND (reference sequence). The V and J ends lost 3 bases and 0 bases respectively, with 9 bases between them. Study-level points and caveats: The greatest T cell clonality was found in uninvolved adjacent lung (higher than in tumor). Investigators sequenced only a single tumor region, leaving heterogeneity possible.

The TCR sequence derives from a man aged 40 to 75 with stage I lung adenocarcinoma. This sample comprised peripheral blood, obtained before any cancer treatment. The rearrangement uses TRBV19 and TRBJ2-7; D might be TRBD2 (5 bases). The CDR3 reads CASSIGGLSYEQYF. The CDR3 DNA sequence: TGTGCCAGTAGTATTGGCGGGCTCTCCTACGAGCAGTACTTC.